The 18 T cell receptor beta chains in this list originate from one sample, sequenced in a study of T cell responses to AZD1222 COVID-19 vaccine. Data came from immunoSEQ multiplex PCR; TCRdb stores just in-frame clones and leaves some out. The table has approximately 200,000 clones, around 93% seen once. The specimen was peripheral blood, collected 28 days after the second AZD1222 dose. The receptors come from an adult who received the AZD1222 COVID-19 vaccine.

V gene TRBV11-1 combines with J gene TRBJ1-2, with TRBD1 as a possible D gene (5 bases). CDR1 and CDR2 (germline): SGHAT, FQDESV (reference sequence). The CDR3 runs 13 residues. The V end lost 5 bases, the J end lost 10 bases, and 17 bases lay between the germline ends. The CDR3 sequence: CASSPAARQFYTF. CDR3 in DNA: TGTGCCAGCAGCCCCGCCGCCCGACAGTTCTACACCTTC.

V is TRBV27 and J is TRBJ1-6; D is uncertain. The CDR3 covers 15 residues. V lost 1 base and J 7 bases, leaving 11 bases between the germline ends. Germline CDR1 is MNHEY and CDR2 is SMNVEV (reference sequence). Here the CDR3 DNA reads TGTGCCAGCAGTTTATTCGTTGGAACCAATTCACCCCTCCACTTT. Amino acid sequence: CASSLFVGTNSPLHF.

This clone occurred once. The rearrangement joins TRBV11-2 to TRBJ1-5, with 7 bases that match TRBD1. The germline V gene encodes CDR1 SGHAT and CDR2 FQNNGV. The CDR3 spans 14 residues. With V trimmed by 5 bases and J by 7 bases, 8 bases remained unmatched. DNA for the CDR3: TGTGCCAGCAGCCCTACAGGGGAACAACAGCCCCAGCATTTT. Amino acid sequence: CASSPTGEQQPQHF.

The J gene is TRBJ1-4, the V gene TRBV10-2; no clear D gene. With 3 bases removed from V and 7 bases from J, the gap between germline ends came to 6 bases. The CDR3 is 12 residues long. The V gene's germline CDR1 is WSHSY and CDR2 SAAADI. In nucleotides, the CDR3 is TGCGCCAGCAGTGAATGGAGTGAAAAACTGTTTTTT. This gives the protein CASSEWSEKLFF.

V gene TRBV7-9 combines with J gene TRBJ1-4, with D tentatively TRBD1 (6 bases). The germline V and J ends were trimmed by 5 bases and 7 bases, with 11 bases remaining between them. Germline CDR1 and CDR2: SEHNR and FQNEAQ (reference sequence). The CDR3 sequence is 13 residues long. The chain's CDR3 is CASSEGGFEKLFF. CDR3 in DNA: TGTGCCAGCAGCGAGGGGGGTTTTGAAAAACTGTTTTTT.

This chain uses TRBV27 with TRBJ1-1, with D possibly matching TRBD1 (6 bases). There are 15 residues in the CDR3. The V end lost 7 bases, the J end lost 4 bases, and 19 bases lay between the germline ends. From germline, CDR1 is MNHEY and CDR2 SMNVEV (reference sequence). The chain's CDR3 is CASTLSGGAGTEAFF. The CDR3 nucleotides read TGTGCCAGCACTCTAAGCGGGGGGGCGGGCACTGAAGCTTTCTTT.

The rearrangement uses TRBV6-5 and TRBJ1-1, with 7 bases identical to TRBD1. Trimming at V came to 10 bases and at J to 4 bases, leaving 6 bases not matched to a gene. In germline, CDR1 is MNHEY, CDR2 SVGAGI. This CDR3 is built from 12 residues. The CDR3 DNA is TGTGCCACCCTCGACAGGGCCACTGAAGCTTTCTTT. Translated, it gives CATLDRATEAFF.

This clone was counted only a few times. CDR3 sequence reads: CASSDSPYQPQHF. DNA of the CDR3: TGTGCCAGCTCGGACAGTCCTTATCAGCCCCAGCATTTT. This chain links TRBV3-1 (or the pseudogene TRBV3-2) with TRBJ1-5, with D maybe TRBD1 (6 bases). V lost 8 bases to trimming and J lost 5 bases, with 13 bases between them. Germline V lookup: CDR1 LGHDT, CDR2 YNNKEL (reference sequence). This CDR3 spans 13 amino acids.

The chain uses TRBV12-3 or TRBV12-4 and TRBJ1-1; tentatively, D is TRBD1 (6 bases). V lost 3 bases and J lost 4, with 9 bases in between. The CDR3 covers 13 residues. CDR3 loop: CASSFTGRTEAFF. CDR3 coding DNA: TGTGCCAGCAGTTTCACAGGGCGCACTGAAGCTTTCTTT.

The gene calls are TRBV19 and TRBJ1-1; 8 bases line up with TRBD1. CDR3 length equals 16 residues. Germline V lookup: CDR1 LNHDA, CDR2 SQIVND (reference sequence). Unmatched junction bases numbered 11, after V lost 4 bases and J lost 4 bases. CDR3 residues: CASSSGTGTTLTEAFF. CDR3 bases: TGTGCCAGTAGTAGCGGGACAGGCACTACCCTCACTGAAGCTTTCTTT.

The gene calls are TRBV5-6 and TRBJ1-2, with D unclear. The CDR3 extends over 11 amino acids. With 0 bases removed from V and 8 bases from J, the gap between germline ends came to 5 bases. The germline CDR1 and CDR2 sequences are SGHDT and YYEEEE. The CDR3, as DNA: TGTGCCAGCAGCTTGGCGGCGGGCTACACCTTC. Translated: CASSLAAGYTF. Drawing the rest from reference TRBV5-6 and TRBJ1-2, the complete variable domain is DAGVTQSPTHLIKTRGQQVTLRCSPKSGHDTVSWYQQALGQGPQFIFQYYEEEERQRGNFPDRFSGHQFPNYSSELNVNALLLGDSALYLCASSLAAGYTFGSGTRLTVV.

This clone appeared once. The chain links TRBV11-2 to TRBJ1-1, with a weak D call TRBD1 (6 bases). Germline lookup yields CDR1 SGHAT and CDR2 FQNNGV. There are 14 residues in the CDR3. V lost 6 bases and J 4 bases, leaving 15 bases between the germline ends. CDR3: CASRQYREGTEAFF. CDR3 in DNA: TGTGCCAGCAGACAATACAGGGAGGGCACTGAAGCTTTCTTT.

This chain connects TRBV6-2 or TRBV6-3 to TRBJ2-1, with TRBD1 matching 8 bases. This CDR3 spans 14 amino acids. V lost 6 bases to trimming and J lost 7 bases; unmatched junction nucleotides: 8. Germline V lookup: CDR1 MNHEY, CDR2 SVGEGT. The CDR3 protein is CASSDRGEWNEQFF. The CDR3 DNA follows: TGTGCCAGCAGCGACAGGGGAGAGTGGAATGAGCAGTTCTTC.

V and J are TRBV9 and TRBJ2-2; possibly TRBD1 for D (5 bases). V was clipped by 4 bases and J by 1 base, with 8 bases between them. The CDR3 is made up of 14 amino acids. Germline CDR1 and CDR2: SGDLS and YYNGEE. This CDR3 is CASSFGQNTGELFF. CDR3 sequence (DNA): TGTGCCAGCAGCTTCGGACAGAACACCGGGGAGCTGTTTTTT.

The chain joins TRBV7-9 to TRBJ1-6; D not resolved. V lost 4 bases and J lost 10, with 20 bases in between. CDR1 is SEHNR, CDR2 FQNEAQ, per germline (reference sequence). This CDR3 comprises 16 residues. The DNA of the CDR3 is TGTGCCAGCAGCTCCCCGGCAGCTGGGTTTGGATCACCCCTCCACTTT. This sequence encodes CASSSPAAGFGSPLHF.

The chain has TRBV7-9 and TRBJ1-1; the D gene is possibly TRBD1 (6 bases). CDR3 length: 14 residues. In germline, CDR1 is SEHNR, CDR2 FQNEAQ (reference sequence). The germline V and J ends were trimmed by 5 bases and 2 bases, with 12 bases remaining between them. The CDR3, as DNA: TGTGCCAGCAGCGTAGGGACACCCAACACTGAAGCTTTCTTT. Amino acid sequence: CASSVGTPNTEAFF.

The chain is built from TRBV7-9 and TRBJ2-6; D ambiguous. Trimming removed 1 base at V and 2 bases at J, with 6 bases between. Germline V CDR1 and CDR2: SEHNR, FQNEAQ (reference sequence). This CDR3 has 15 residues. CDR3 region: CASSLVETGANVLTF. DNA of the CDR3: TGTGCCAGCAGCTTAGTGGAGACTGGGGCCAACGTCCTGACTTTC.

The chain uses TRBV7-2 and TRBJ1-6; 8 bases map to TRBD1. Trimming cost V 6 bases and J 9 bases; bases outside gene matches: 10. The CDR3 is 15 residues long. Per the germline V gene, CDR1 is SGHTA and CDR2 is FQGNSA. The CDR3 region has the DNA TGTGCCAGCAGACCTACAGGGGGTGGAGGTTCACCCCTCCACTTT. This translates into CASRPTGGGGSPLHF.